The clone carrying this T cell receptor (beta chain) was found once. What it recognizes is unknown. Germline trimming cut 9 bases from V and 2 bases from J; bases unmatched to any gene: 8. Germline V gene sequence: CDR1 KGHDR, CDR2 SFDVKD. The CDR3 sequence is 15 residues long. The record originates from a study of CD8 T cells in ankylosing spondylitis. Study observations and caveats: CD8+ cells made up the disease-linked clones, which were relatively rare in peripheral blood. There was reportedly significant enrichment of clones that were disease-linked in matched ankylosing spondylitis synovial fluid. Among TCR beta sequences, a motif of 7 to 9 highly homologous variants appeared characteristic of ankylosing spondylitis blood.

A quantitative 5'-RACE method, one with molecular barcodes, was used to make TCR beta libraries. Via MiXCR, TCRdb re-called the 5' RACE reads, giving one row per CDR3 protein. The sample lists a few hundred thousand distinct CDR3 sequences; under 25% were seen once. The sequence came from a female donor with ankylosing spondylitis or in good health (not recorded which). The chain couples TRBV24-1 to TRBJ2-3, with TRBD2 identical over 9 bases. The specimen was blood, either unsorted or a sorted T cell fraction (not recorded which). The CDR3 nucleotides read TGTGCCACCGCTCGGACTAGCGCTTTCACAGATACGCAGTATTTT. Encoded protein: CATARTSAFTDTQYF.